This TCR beta chain appears in the sequencing data of a study of human T cells and chemical hapten exposure. The length of the CDR3 is 15 residues. V lost 3 bases, J lost 0 bases, and 5 bases stayed unmatched. In germline, CDR1 is KGHSH, CDR2 LQKENI. This clonotype was seen repeatedly, ten times or more. TCRdb analysed the RACE reads with MiXCR anew, one entry per CDR3 protein. The top ten clones hold about 7.7% of a sample with around 380,000 distinct CDR3 sequences, about 5.4% of them seen once. Time point specified: pre-sensitization, week 0. Regarding treatment: therapeutic diphenylcyclopropenone sensitization with weekly scalp DPC.

The sequencing used whole blood, collected in connection with sensitization to the hapten diphenylcyclopropenone (DPC). This sequence originates from a woman between 18 and 30 years old with alopecia areata. Some clones in this sample may be carry-over from other donors' samples. The chain couples TRBV18 to TRBJ2-7; 7 bases fit TRBD2. The chain's CDR3 is CASSPARGVSYEQYF. The CDR3, as DNA: TGTGCCAGCTCACCGGCTCGGGGGGTCTCCTACGAGCAGTACTTC.